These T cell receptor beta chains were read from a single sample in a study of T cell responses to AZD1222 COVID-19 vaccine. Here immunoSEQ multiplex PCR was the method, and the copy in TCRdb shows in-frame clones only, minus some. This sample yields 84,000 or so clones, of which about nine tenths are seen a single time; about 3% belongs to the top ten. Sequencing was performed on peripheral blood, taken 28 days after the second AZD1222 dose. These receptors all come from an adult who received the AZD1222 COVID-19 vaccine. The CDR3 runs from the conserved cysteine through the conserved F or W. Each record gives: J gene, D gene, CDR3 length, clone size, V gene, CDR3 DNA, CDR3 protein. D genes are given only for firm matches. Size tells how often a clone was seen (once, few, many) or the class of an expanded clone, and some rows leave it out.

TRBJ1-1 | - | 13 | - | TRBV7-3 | TGTGCCAGCAGCTCGGACGGGGCGACTGAAGCTTTCTTT | CASSSDGATEAFF
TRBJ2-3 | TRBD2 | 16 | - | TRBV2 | TGTGCCAGCAGGTTAAGAGCGGGGGCTTCCACAGATACGCAGTATTTT | CASRLRAGASTDTQYF
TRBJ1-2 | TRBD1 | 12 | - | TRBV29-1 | TGCAGCGTGGGGACAGAACTCTATGGCTACACCTTC | CSVGTELYGYTF
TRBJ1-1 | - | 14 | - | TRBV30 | TGTGCCTGGAGTGGGGTGGGGATGAACACTGAAGCTTTCTTT | CAWSGVGMNTEAFF
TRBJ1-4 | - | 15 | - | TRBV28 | TGTGCCAGCAGTTTATTATCAGGCCGGGGGGGAAAACTGTTTTTT | CASSLLSGRGGKLFF
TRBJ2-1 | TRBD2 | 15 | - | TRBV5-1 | TGCGCCAGCAGCTTTATCGGGACTAGCGGAAATGAGCAGTTCTTC | CASSFIGTSGNEQFF
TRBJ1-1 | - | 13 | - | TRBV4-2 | TGTGCCAGCAGCCAAGAGTCGGGGGGGGAAGCTTTCTTT | CASSQESGGEAFF
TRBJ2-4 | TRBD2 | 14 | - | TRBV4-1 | TGCGCCAGCAGCCAAGATCGGGAGGGGCGAAAACAGTACTTC | CASSQDREGRKQYF
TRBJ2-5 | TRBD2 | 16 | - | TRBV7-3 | TGTGCCAGCAGCATAACAAAGACTAGCGGGAAAGAGACCCAGTACTTC | CASSITKTSGKETQYF
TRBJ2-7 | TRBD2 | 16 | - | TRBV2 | TGTGCCAGCAGTGATCTTGTTTGGACTAGTAATTACGAGCAGTACTTC | CASSDLVWTSNYEQYF
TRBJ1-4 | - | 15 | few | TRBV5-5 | TGTGCCAGCAGCCCCCTCGGGACACATCCTGAAAAACTGTTTTTT | CASSPLGTHPEKLFF
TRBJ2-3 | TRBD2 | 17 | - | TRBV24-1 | TGTGCCACCAGTGACCGACTAGCGGGAGTTCCCACAGATACGCAGTATTTT | CATSDRLAGVPTDTQYF
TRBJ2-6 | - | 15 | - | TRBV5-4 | TGTGCCAGCAGCTCGGGGATCTCTGGGGCCAACGTCCTGACTTTC | CASSSGISGANVLTF
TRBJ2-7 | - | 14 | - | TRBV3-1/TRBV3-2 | TGTGCCAGCAGCCAATTGACAGGCACCTACGAGCAGTACTTC | CASSQLTGTYEQYF
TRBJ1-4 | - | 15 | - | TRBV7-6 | TGTGCCAGCAGCTTAGTACGGACAACTAATGAAAAACTGTTTTTT | CASSLVRTTNEKLFF
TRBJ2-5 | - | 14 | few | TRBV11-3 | TGTGCCAGCAGCTTAACCCGCGGACAAGAGACCCAGTACTTC | CASSLTRGQETQYF